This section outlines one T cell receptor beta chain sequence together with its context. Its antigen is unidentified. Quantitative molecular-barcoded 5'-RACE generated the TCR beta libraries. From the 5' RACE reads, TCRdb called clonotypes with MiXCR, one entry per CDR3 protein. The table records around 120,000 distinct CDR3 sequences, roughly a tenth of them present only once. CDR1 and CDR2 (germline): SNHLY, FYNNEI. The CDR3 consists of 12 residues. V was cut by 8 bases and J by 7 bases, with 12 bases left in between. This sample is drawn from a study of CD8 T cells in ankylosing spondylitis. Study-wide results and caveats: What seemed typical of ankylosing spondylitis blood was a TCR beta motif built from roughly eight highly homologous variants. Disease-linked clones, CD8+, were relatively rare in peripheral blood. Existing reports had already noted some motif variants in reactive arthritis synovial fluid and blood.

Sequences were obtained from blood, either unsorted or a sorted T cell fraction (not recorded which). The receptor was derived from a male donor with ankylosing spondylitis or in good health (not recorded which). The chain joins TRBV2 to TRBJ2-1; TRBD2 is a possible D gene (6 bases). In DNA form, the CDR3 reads TGTGCCAGCCGGGGCGGGATAAATGAGCAGTTCTTC. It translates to CASRGGINEQFF.